Here is one T cell receptor beta chain with its context. Its antigen is still unknown. TCRdb re-analysed the 5' RACE reads in MiXCR, keeping a single row per CDR3 protein. Here the sample spans 550,000 or so distinct CDR3 sequences, about 19% being singletons. This sample was included in a study of T cells after yellow fever vaccination. General observations from the study: When the response was secondary, it was weaker but reached its peak faster, day 5 versus 15. Reappearing after the booster were most of the clones from primary vaccination (around 96% CD4, around 88% CD8).

CDR3 length equals 14 residues. The V and J ends lost 6 bases and 2 bases, in that order; junction bases with no gene match: 7. Germline assignment: CDR1 ENHRY and CDR2 SYGVKD. The gene calls are TRBV10-3 and TRBJ2-7; 7 bases map to TRBD2. The sequencing used PBMCs, collected 15 days after the yellow fever booster vaccination. This TCR came from a man aged 25-40 years who received the YFV17D yellow fever vaccine. The CDR3 loop reads CAIRPGGLTYEQYF. The CDR3 DNA is TGTGCCATCAGGCCGGGGGGACTCACCTACGAGCAGTACTTC.